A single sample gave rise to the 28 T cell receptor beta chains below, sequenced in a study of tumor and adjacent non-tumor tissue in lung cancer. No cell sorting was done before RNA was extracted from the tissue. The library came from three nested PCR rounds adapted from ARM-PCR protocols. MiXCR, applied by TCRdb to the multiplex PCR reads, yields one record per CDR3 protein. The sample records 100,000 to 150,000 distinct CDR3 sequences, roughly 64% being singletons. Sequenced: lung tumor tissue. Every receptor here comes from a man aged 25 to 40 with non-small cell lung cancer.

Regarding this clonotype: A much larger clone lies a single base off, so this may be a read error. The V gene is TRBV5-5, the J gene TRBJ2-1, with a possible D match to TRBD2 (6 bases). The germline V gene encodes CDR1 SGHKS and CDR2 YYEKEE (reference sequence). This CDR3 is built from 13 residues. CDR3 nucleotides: TGTGCCAGCAGCTTGCAGGGAGGAAATGAGCAGTTATTC. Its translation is CASSLQGGNEQLF.

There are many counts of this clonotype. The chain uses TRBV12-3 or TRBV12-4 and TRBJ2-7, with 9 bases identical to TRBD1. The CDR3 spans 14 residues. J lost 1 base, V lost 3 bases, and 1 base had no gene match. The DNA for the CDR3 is TGTGCCAGCAGTTTCGGGACAGGGTCCTACGAGCAGTACTTC. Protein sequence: CASSFGTGSYEQYF.

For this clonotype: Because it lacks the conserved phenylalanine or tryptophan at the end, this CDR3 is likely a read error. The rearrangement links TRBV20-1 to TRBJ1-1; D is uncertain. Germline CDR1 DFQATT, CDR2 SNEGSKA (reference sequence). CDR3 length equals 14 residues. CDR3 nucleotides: TGTAGAGCTAGAGCCGCTGGGATTAACACTGAAGCTTTCCTT. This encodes CRARAAGINTEAFL.

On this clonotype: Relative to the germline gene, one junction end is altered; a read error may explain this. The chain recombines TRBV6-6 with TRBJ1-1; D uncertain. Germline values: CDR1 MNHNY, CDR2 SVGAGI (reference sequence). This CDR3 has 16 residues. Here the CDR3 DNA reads TGTGCCAGCAGTTACGGGCGGGCAGGTGGAAACACTGAAGCTTCCTTT. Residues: CASSYGRAGGNTEASF.

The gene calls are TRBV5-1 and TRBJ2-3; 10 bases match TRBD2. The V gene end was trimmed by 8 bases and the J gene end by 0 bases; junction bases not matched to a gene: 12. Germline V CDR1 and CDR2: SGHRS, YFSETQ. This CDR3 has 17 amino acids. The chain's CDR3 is CARSGYLAGVSTDTQYF. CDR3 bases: TGCGCCAGGAGCGGCTACCTAGCGGGGGTGAGCACAGATACGCAGTATTTT.

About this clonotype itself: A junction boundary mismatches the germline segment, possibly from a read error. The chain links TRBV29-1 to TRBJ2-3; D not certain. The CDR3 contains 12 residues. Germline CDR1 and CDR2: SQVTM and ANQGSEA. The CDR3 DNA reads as TGCAGCGGCGACCCAGGTCGTGATAAGCAGTATTTT. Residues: CSGDPGRDKQYF.

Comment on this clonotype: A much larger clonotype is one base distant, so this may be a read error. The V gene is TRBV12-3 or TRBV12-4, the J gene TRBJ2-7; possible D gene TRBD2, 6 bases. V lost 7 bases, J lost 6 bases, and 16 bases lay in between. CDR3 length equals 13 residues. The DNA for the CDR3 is TGTGCCAGCAAACGCGGGGCGTTTAGCGAGCAGTACTTC. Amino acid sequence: CASKRGAFSEQYF.

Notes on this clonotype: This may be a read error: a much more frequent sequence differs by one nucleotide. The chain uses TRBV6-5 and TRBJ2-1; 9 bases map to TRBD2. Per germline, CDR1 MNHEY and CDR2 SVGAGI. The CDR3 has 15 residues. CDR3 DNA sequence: TGTGCCAGCAGTTTAGCGGGAGCCGGCGGCAATGAGCAGTCCTTC. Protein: CASSLAGAGGNEQSF.

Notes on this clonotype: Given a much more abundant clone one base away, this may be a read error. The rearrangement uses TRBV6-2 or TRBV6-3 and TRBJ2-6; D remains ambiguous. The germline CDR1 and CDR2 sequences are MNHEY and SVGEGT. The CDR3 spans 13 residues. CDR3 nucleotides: TGTGTCAGCCAGGCATCTGGGGCCAACGTCCTGACTTTC. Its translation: CVSQASGANVLTF.

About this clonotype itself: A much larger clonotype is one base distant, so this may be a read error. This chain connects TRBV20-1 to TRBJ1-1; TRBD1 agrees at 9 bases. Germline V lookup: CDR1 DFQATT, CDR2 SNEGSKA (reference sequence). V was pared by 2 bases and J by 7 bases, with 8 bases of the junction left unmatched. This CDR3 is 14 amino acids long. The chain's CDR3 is CSARFPTGGNEAFF. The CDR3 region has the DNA TGCAGTGCTAGATTCCCGACAGGGGGGAATGAAGCTTTCTTT.

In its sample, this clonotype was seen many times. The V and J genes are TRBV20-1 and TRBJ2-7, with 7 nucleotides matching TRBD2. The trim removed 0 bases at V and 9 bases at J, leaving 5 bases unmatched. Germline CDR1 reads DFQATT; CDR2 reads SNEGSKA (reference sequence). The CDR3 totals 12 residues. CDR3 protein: CSARDETGGQYF. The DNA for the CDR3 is TGCAGTGCTAGAGATGAAACGGGAGGGCAGTACTTC.

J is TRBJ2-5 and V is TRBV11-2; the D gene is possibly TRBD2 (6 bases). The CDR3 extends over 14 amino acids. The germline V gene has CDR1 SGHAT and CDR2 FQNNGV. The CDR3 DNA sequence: TGTGCTGGCAGCGCCCGGGACGGAGGGGAGACCCAGTACTTC. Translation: CAGSARDGGETQYF. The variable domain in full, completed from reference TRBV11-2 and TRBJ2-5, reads EAGVAQSPRYKIIEKRQSVAFWCNPISGHATLYWYQQILGQGPKLLIQFQNNGVVDDSQLPKDRFSAERLKGVDSTLKIQPAKLEDSAVYLCAGSARDGGETQYFGPGTRLLVL.

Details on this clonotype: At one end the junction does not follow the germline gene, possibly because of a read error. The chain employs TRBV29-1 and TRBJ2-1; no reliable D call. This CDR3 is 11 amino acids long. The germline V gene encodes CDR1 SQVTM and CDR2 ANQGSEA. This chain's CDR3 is CSVVRGDEEFF. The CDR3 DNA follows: TGCAGCGTTGTAAGAGGTGATGAGGAGTTCTTC.

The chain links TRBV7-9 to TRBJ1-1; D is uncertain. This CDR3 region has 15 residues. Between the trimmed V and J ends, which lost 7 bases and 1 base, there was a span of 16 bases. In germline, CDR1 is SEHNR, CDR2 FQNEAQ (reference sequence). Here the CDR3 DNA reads TGTGCCAGCAACCCCGGGGAGGTCGGGAACACTGAAGCTTTCTTT. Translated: CASNPGEVGNTEAFF. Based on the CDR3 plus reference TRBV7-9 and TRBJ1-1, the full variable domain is DTGVSQNPRHKITKRGQNVTFRCDPISEHNRLYWYRQTLGQGPEFLTYFQNEAQLEKSRLLSDRFSAERPKGSFSTLEIQRTEQGDSAMYLCASNPGEVGNTEAFFGQGTRLTVV.

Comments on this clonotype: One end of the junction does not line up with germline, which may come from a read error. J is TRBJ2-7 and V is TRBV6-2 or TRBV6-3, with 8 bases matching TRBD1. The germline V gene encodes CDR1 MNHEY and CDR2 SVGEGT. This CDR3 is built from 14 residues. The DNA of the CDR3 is TGTGCCAGCAGCCCCGGGACAGGAGTTTCGGAGCAGTTTTTC. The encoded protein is CASSPGTGVSEQFF.

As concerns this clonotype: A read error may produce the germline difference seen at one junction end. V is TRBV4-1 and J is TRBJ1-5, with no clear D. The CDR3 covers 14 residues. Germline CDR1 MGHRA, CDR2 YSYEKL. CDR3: CANSQDIGIQPQHF. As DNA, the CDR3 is TGCGCCAACAGCCAAGATATCGGGATTCAGCCCCAGCATTTT.

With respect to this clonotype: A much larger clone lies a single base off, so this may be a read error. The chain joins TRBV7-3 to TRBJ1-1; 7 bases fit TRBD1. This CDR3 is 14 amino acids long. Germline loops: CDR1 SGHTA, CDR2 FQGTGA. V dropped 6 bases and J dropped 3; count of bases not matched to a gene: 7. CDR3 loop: CASRIQGIDTEAFF. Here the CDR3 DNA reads TGTGCCAGCAGGATACAGGGGATAGACACTGAAGCTTTCTTT.

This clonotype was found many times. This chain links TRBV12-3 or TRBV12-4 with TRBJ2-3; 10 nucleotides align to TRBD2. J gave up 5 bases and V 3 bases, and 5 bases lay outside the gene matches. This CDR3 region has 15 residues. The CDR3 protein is CASSFSGGPGDTQYF. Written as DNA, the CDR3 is TGTGCCAGCAGTTTTAGCGGGGGGCCGGGAGATACGCAGTATTTT.

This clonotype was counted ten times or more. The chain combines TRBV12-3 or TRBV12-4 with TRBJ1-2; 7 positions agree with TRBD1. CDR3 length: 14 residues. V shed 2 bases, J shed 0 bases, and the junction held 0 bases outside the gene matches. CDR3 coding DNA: TGTGCCAGCAGTTTACAGGGGGCTAACTATGGCTACACCTTC. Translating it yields CASSLQGANYGYTF.

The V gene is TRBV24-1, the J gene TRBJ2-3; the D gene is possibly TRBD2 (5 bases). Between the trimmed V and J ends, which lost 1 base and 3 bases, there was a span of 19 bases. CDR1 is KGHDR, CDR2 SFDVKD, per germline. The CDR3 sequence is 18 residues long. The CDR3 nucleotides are TGTGCCACCAGTGATTTAAGTTCTAGCAGGAGGCAAACAGATACGCAGTATTTT. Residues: CATSDLSSSRRQTDTQYF.

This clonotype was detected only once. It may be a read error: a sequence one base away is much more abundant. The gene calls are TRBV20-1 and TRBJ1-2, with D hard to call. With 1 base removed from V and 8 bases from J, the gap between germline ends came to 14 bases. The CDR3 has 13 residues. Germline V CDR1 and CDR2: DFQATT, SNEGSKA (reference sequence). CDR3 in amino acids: CSARGMGGGGYTF. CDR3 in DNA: TGCAGTGCTAGAGGTATGGGCGGCGGAGGCTACACCTTC.

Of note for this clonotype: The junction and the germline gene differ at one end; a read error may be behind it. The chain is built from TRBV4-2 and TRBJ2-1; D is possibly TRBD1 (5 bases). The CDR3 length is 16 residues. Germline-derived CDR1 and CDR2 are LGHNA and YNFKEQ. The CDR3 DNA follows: TGTACCAGCAGCCCTGGGCAGGGCCTTTCCTACAATGAGCAGTTCTTT. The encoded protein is CTSSPGQGLSYNEQFF.

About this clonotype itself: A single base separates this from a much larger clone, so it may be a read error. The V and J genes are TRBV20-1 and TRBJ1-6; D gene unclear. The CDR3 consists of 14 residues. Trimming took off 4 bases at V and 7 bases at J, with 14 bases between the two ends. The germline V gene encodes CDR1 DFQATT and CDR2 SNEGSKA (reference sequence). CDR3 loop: CSATYGEWNSPLHF. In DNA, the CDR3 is TGCAGTGCTACTTATGGAGAGTGGAATTCACCCCTCCACTTT.

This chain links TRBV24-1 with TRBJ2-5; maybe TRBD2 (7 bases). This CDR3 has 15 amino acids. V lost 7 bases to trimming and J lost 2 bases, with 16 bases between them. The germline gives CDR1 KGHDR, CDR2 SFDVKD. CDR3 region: CATREGGNPQETQYF. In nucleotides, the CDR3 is TGTGCCACCAGGGAGGGGGGGAATCCACAAGAGACCCAGTACTTC.

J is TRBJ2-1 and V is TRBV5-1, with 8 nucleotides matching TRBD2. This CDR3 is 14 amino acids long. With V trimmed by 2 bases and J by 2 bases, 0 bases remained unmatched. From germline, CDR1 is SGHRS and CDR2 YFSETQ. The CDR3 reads CASSLAGAYNEQFF. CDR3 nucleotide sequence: TGCGCCAGCAGCTTAGCGGGAGCCTACAATGAGCAGTTCTTC.

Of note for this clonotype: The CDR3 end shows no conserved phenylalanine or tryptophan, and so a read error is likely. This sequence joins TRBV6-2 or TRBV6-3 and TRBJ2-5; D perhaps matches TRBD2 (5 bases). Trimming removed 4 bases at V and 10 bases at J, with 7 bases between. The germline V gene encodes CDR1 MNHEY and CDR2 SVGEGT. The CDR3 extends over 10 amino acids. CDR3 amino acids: CASSSGSQYL. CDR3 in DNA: TGTGCCAGCAGTTCGGGGAGCCAGTACTTA.

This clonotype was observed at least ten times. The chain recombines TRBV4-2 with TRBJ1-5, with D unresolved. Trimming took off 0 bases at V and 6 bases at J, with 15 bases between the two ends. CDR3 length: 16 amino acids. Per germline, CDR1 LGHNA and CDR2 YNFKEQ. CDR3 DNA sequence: TGTGCCAGCAGCCAAGATTTTGGCCAGGCGGGTCAGCCCCAGCATTTT. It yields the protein CASSQDFGQAGQPQHF.

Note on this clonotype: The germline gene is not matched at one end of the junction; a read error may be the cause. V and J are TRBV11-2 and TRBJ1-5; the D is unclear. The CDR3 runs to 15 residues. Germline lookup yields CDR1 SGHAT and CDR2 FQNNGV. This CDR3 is CASNSYREPNQPHHF. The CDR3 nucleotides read TGTGCCAGCAATTCTTATAGGGAACCCAATCAGCCCCACCATTTT.